This T cell receptor beta chain came from a study of OX40 agonist ivuxolimab in advanced cancers. Across the whole study: Hepatocellular carcinoma, melanoma, renal cell or head and neck cancer occurred in dose-escalation patients. Partial responses were seen in three patients, one with hepatocellular carcinoma and two with cutaneous melanoma. Overall study findings and caveats: Expanded clones were, on average, more numerous in CD8+ T cells than in CD4+.

Profiled with immunoSEQ multiplex PCR; TCRdb holds only in-frame clones, not every one. The sample holds tens of thousands of clones; roughly 80% are singletons and the top ten take about 1.5%. Note on this clone: Antigen specificity is unknown.

The sample was CD4+ or CD8+ T cells sorted from blood, taken in a trial of the OX40 agonist ivuxolimab. This clonotype originated in an adult with an advanced solid tumor such as melanoma, head and neck, liver or kidney cancer.

The CDR3 region is CASSISRDPYYGYTF. CDR3 bases: TGTGCCAGCAGCATTAGCCGGGACCCATACTATGGCTACACCTTC. V usage is TRBV7-2 and J usage is TRBJ1-2; weak D call: TRBD1 (5 bases). Germline V gene sequence: CDR1 SGHTA, CDR2 FQGNSA. The CDR3 runs 15 residues. V dropped 5 bases and J dropped 3 bases, with 16 bases sitting between them.